This is a list of T cell receptor beta chains from one sample in a study of OX40 agonist ivuxolimab in advanced cancers. Data came from immunoSEQ multiplex PCR; TCRdb stores just in-frame clones and leaves some out. Among about 71,000 clones, roughly four fifths were seen once, and the ten largest hold roughly 0.41%. Sample: CD4+ or CD8+ T cells sorted from blood, taken in a trial of the OX40 agonist ivuxolimab. The receptors were gathered from an adult with an advanced solid tumor such as melanoma, head and neck, liver or kidney cancer. The CDR3 runs from the conserved cysteine through the conserved F or W. D genes are given only for firm matches. Clone sizes are given selectively: once, few, many, or a class where the clone is expanded.

clone_size j_call d_call cdr3_length v_call cdr3_nt cdr3_aa
once TRBJ2-2 - 14 TRBV4-3 TGCGCCAGCAGCCAAGATCGACCCACCGGGGAGCTGTTTTTT CASSQDRPTGELFF
- TRBJ2-1 - 15 TRBV5-1 TGCGCCAGCAGCTTGGTGTTTGGCTCCTACAATGAGCAGTTCTTC CASSLVFGSYNEQFF
few TRBJ2-7 - 15 TRBV19 TGTGCCAGTAGTATCAGGTCCACAACCAGCTACGAGCAGTACTTC CASSIRSTTSYEQYF
- TRBJ2-6 - 15 TRBV19 TGTGCCAGTAGGTCTGGGATCTCTGGGGCCAACGTCCTGACTTTC CASRSGISGANVLTF
few TRBJ2-7 TRBD2 15 TRBV7-9 TGTGCCAGCAGCTTAAGCGGTAGCGGGGGGTACGAGCAGTACTTC CASSLSGSGGYEQYF
- TRBJ2-1 TRBD2 15 TRBV11-2 TGTGCCAGCAGCGGTAGCGGGGGAGTCTACAATGAGCAGTTCTTC CASSGSGGVYNEQFF
few TRBJ1-6 - 11 TRBV7-9 TGTGCCAGCAGCGCCGGGCGGGCCCTCCACTTT CASSAGRALHF
- TRBJ2-7 - 13 TRBV7-6 TGTGCCAGCAGTATCATGGTAGCTGACGAGCAGTACTTC CASSIMVADEQYF
- TRBJ2-1 - 15 TRBV2 TGTGCCAGCAGGGCCAGGGTTAGCTCCTACAATGAGCAGTTCTTC CASRARVSSYNEQFF
- TRBJ1-2 - 12 TRBV28 TGTGCCAGCAGTTCTCTACTTGATGGCTACACCTTC CASSSLLDGYTF
- TRBJ2-4 - 15 TRBV7-8 TGTGCCAGCAGCCCCCGGGACAATCTTAAAAACATTCAGTACTTC CASSPRDNLKNIQYF
- TRBJ2-5 TRBD1 14 TRBV10-1 TGCGCCAGCAGTGAGGACAGGGGGCGCGGGACCCAGTACTTC CASSEDRGRGTQYF
- TRBJ1-3 - 13 TRBV29-1 TGCAGCGTTGGTGAACGTTCTGGAAACACCATATATTTT CSVGERSGNTIYF
- TRBJ1-4 TRBD1 14 TRBV7-9 TGTGCCAGCAGCCCCCGAGGGACAGAGGAAAAACTGTTTTTT CASSPRGTEEKLFF
- TRBJ2-3 TRBD1 15 TRBV6-1 TGTGCCAGCAGTGCAACAGGGGGAAGGACAGATACGCAGTATTTT CASSATGGRTDTQYF
- TRBJ1-4 TRBD1 15 TRBV14 TGTGCCAGCAGTCCCGCCGGGACAGGTCCCGAAAAACTGTTTTTT CASSPAGTGPEKLFF
- TRBJ2-1 - 14 TRBV9 TGTGCCAGCAGCGTGTTGGGAAGGGACAATGAGCAGTTCTTC CASSVLGRDNEQFF
once TRBJ2-4 - 17 TRBV7-9 TGTGCCAGCAGCTTAGCGCCGGCGGGAAAAGCCAAAAACATTCAGTACTTC CASSLAPAGKAKNIQYF
- TRBJ1-4 - 13 TRBV19 TGTGCCAGTAGTCTCACGGGGAATGAAAAACTGTTTTTT CASSLTGNEKLFF
- TRBJ1-1 - 13 TRBV6-1 TGTGCCAGCAGTGAATCGCAGCACACTGAAGCTTTCTTT CASSESQHTEAFF
few TRBJ1-5 - 13 TRBV6-5 TGTGCCAGCAGTATACAGCCGAATCAGCCCCAGCATTTT CASSIQPNQPQHF
- TRBJ1-3 - 13 TRBV6-5 TGTGCCAGCAGAAGAGATCCTGGAAACACCATATATTTT CASRRDPGNTIYF
- TRBJ2-5 - 15 TRBV7-2 TGTGCCAGCAGCTCCCCGCAGGGAGGGGGGGAGACCCAGTACTTC CASSSPQGGGETQYF
once TRBJ1-2 TRBD1 17 TRBV6-1 TGTGCCAGCAGTGGGGGGACCGGGACAGGGAATCACTATGGCTACACCTTC CASSGGTGTGNHYGYTF
- TRBJ1-2 TRBD1 15 TRBV5-1 TGCGCCAGCAGCTTGGGTGGGACAGCTAACTATGGCTACACCTTC CASSLGGTANYGYTF
- TRBJ2-1 - 14 TRBV5-1 TGCGCCAGCAGCTACGGGAGCTCCTACAATGAGCAGTTCTTC CASSYGSSYNEQFF
- TRBJ2-7 - 15 TRBV19 TGTGCCAGTAGACCTCCAGGGGCACCCTCCTACGAGCAGTACTTC CASRPPGAPSYEQYF
- TRBJ1-1 - 15 TRBV5-5 TGTGCCAGCAAGCGTCAGGGTGGGATGAACACTGAAGCTTTCTTT CASKRQGGMNTEAFF
once TRBJ2-1 - 17 TRBV5-4 TGTGCCAGCACCACTTGGGGGGATCGGAGCTCCTACAATGAGCAGTTCTTC CASTTWGDRSSYNEQFF
- TRBJ1-1 - 13 TRBV5-6 TGTGCCAGCAGCTTGGATGTGTGGGCCGAGGCTTTCTTT CASSLDVWAEAFF
- TRBJ1-5 - 15 TRBV7-2 TGTGCCAGCAGCTTAGCAACGGGCATCAATCAGCCCCAGCATTTT CASSLATGINQPQHF
- TRBJ1-2 - 13 TRBV7-6 TGTGCCAGCAGCTTTGGAGGTCTCTATGGCTACACCTTC CASSFGGLYGYTF
- TRBJ1-4 - 16 TRBV7-2 TGTGCCAGCAGCCGGAAAGGGGCGGGGGCTAATGAAAAACTGTTTTTT CASSRKGAGANEKLFF
- TRBJ2-7 - 13 TRBV7-9 TGTGCCAGCAGCTTAGCGGGAACATACGAGCAGTACTTC CASSLAGTYEQYF
- TRBJ1-5 - 15 TRBV4-1 TGCGCCAGCAGCCTTTACGGGACGCAAAATCAGCCCCAGCATTTT CASSLYGTQNQPQHF
- TRBJ2-3 - 12 TRBV29-1 TGCAGCAATACCCCCCCGGGGGATACGCAGTATTTT CSNTPPGDTQYF
few TRBJ1-5 TRBD1 18 TRBV5-5 TGTGCCAGCAGCAGACGACAGACAGGGGGCGCGAGCAATCAGCCCCAGCATTTT CASSRRQTGGASNQPQHF
- TRBJ1-1 - 14 TRBV28 TGTGCCAGCAGTTTCTCCAGGATGAACACTGAAGCTTTCTTT CASSFSRMNTEAFF
- TRBJ1-5 - 14 TRBV6-1 TGTGCCAGCAGTGAAGGGCAGCGCAATCAGCCCCAGCATTTT CASSEGQRNQPQHF
- TRBJ1-6 TRBD1 14 TRBV5-8 TGTGCCAGCAGCTTGGACAGGGGAGGATCACCCCTCCACTTT CASSLDRGGSPLHF
few TRBJ1-2 - 13 TRBV28 TGTGCCAGCAGTTTCGGGGGCCTCTATGGCTACACCTTC CASSFGGLYGYTF
- TRBJ2-6 - 19 TRBV21-1 TGTGCCAGCAGCATAGACTCGGGACAAAACCCCTCTGGGGCCAACGTCCTGACTTTC CASSIDSGQNPSGANVLTF
- TRBJ2-5 TRBD2 17 TRBV7-2 TGTGCCAGCAGCTTAGGCAGTGGGGGAGGGCCGCAAGAGACCCAGTACTTC CASSLGSGGGPQETQYF
few TRBJ1-4 - 14 TRBV2 TGTGCCAGCAGGGAAGAGACAGGACCCGAAAAACTGTTTTTT CASREETGPEKLFF
- TRBJ2-2 - 14 TRBV2 TGTGCCAGCATCATGACAGGGAGGTCCGGGGAGCTGTTTTTT CASIMTGRSGELFF
- TRBJ2-5 - 11 TRBV2 TGTGCCAGCAGTATTGAAAAGACCCAGTACTTC CASSIEKTQYF
- TRBJ1-2 TRBD1 15 TRBV7-9 TGTGCCAGCAGCACGCCCGGGACAGGGGAAGGGGGCTACACCTTC CASSTPGTGEGGYTF
- TRBJ1-1 - 12 TRBV5-5 TGTGCCAGCACCCTCCAAGGCTATGAAGCTTTCTTT CASTLQGYEAFF